These 25 T cell receptor beta chains came from one sample sequenced in a study of T cell responses to AZD1222 COVID-19 vaccine. The assay was immunoSEQ multiplex PCR, and TCRdb's table has in-frame clones only and misses some. The sample yields about 84,000 clones, 85% to 90% seen once. Sequencing used peripheral blood, obtained 28 days after the second AZD1222 dose. The receptors come from an adult who received the AZD1222 COVID-19 vaccine.

This rearrangement joins TRBV19 to TRBJ2-3; TRBD1 matches at 7 bases. The germline V gene has CDR1 LNHDA and CDR2 SQIVND (reference sequence). This CDR3 comprises 13 residues. Germline trimming cut 10 bases from V and 4 bases from J; bases unmatched to any gene: 8. In nucleotides, the CDR3 is TGTGCCACCACACGACAGGGCGCAGATACGCAGTATTTT. Protein product: CATTRQGADTQYF.

This chain joins TRBV30 and TRBJ2-7; TRBD1 agrees at 8 bases. There are 14 residues in the CDR3. The V gene end was trimmed by 1 base and the J gene end by 3 bases; junction bases not matched to a gene: 5. The germline gives CDR1 GTSNPN, CDR2 SVGIG (reference sequence). CDR3 coding DNA: TGTGCCTGGAGTGCCGACAGGGGTTACTACGAGCAGTACTTC. Its protein product is CAWSADRGYYEQYF.

The J gene is TRBJ2-2, the V gene TRBV5-1; D is unclear. Trimming removed 0 bases from V and 1 base from J, with 7 bases in between. From germline, CDR1 is SGHRS and CDR2 YFSETQ. The CDR3 length is 15 residues. CDR3 region: CASSLGTQNTGELFF. CDR3 DNA sequence: TGCGCCAGCAGCTTGGGAACACAGAACACCGGGGAGCTGTTTTTT.

V is TRBV5-4 and J is TRBJ1-6, with 8 bases that match TRBD1. The CDR3 has 14 amino acids. Germline CDR1 is SGHNT and CDR2 is YYREEE (reference sequence). The V gene end was trimmed by 4 bases and the J gene end by 9 bases; junction bases not matched to a gene: 6. CDR3 residues: CASSPGGSPSPLHF. CDR3 DNA: TGTGCCAGCAGCCCAGGGGGCTCCCCTTCACCCCTCCACTTT.

This chain joins TRBV7-2 and TRBJ2-1, with TRBD1 identical over 9 bases. Germline V lookup: CDR1 SGHTA, CDR2 FQGNSA. The CDR3 runs to 15 residues. Trimming cost V 5 bases and J 0 bases; bases outside gene matches: 2. The CDR3 nucleotides are TGTGCCAGCAGCGGGACAGGGAGCTCCTACAATGAGCAGTTCTTC. It yields the protein CASSGTGSSYNEQFF.

The J gene is TRBJ1-3, the V gene TRBV7-2; D remains unclear. This CDR3 is built from 16 residues. Trimming took 1 base from V and 0 from J, leaving 10 bases between them. Germline V gives CDR1 SGHTA, CDR2 FQGNSA. CDR3 DNA: TGTGCCAGCAGCTTAGAGGCAGCCAGCTCTGGAAACACCATATATTTT. It codes for CASSLEAASSGNTIYF. Based on the CDR3 plus reference TRBV7-2 and TRBJ1-3, the full variable domain is GAGVSQSPSNKVTEKGKDVELRCDPISGHTALYWYRQSLGQGLEFLIYFQGNSAPDKSGLPSDRFSAERTGGSVSTLTIQRTQQEDSAVYLCASSLEAASSGNTIYFGEGSWLTVV.

The rearrangement joins TRBV5-1 to TRBJ2-3; 10 bases are shared with TRBD1. Trimming took 3 bases from V and 5 from J; bases not matched to a gene: 6. The CDR3 totals 15 residues. The germline gives CDR1 SGHRS, CDR2 YFSETQ. CDR3 DNA sequence: TGCGCCAGCAGCTCGGGGACAGGGGTTCTAGATACGCAGTATTTT. This translates into CASSSGTGVLDTQYF.

This chain connects TRBV11-2 to TRBJ2-5; the D gene is possibly TRBD1 (6 bases). The germline V gene encodes CDR1 SGHAT and CDR2 FQNNGV. The CDR3 runs 14 residues. The germline V and J ends were trimmed by 5 bases and 3 bases, with 13 bases remaining between them. The CDR3 protein is CASSAATGEETQYF. The CDR3 DNA follows: TGTGCCAGCAGCGCCGCGACAGGCGAAGAGACCCAGTACTTC.

V and J are TRBV6-5 and TRBJ1-2; the D gene is possibly TRBD1 (6 bases). V lost 0 bases to trimming and J lost 8 bases, with 16 bases between them. This CDR3 is built from 15 residues. Per germline, CDR1 MNHEY and CDR2 SVGAGI. Here the CDR3 reads CASSYSWDISVGYTF. The CDR3 nucleotides are TGTGCCAGCAGTTACTCTTGGGACATCTCCGTCGGCTACACCTTC.

J is TRBJ1-4 and V is TRBV15; 11 nucleotides align to TRBD1. With 3 bases clipped from V and 6 bases from J, the junction kept 3 bases outside the gene matches. Germline V lookup: CDR1 LNHNV, CDR2 YYDKDF (reference sequence). CDR3 size: 15 residues. The CDR3 loop is CATSRAGQGDEKLFF. DNA of the CDR3: TGTGCCACCAGCAGGGCGGGACAGGGGGATGAAAAACTGTTTTTT.

This chain connects TRBV7-2 to TRBJ1-3, with D unclear. This CDR3 spans 15 amino acids. Germline CDR1 reads SGHTA; CDR2 reads FQGNSA. V dropped 5 bases and J dropped 0 bases, with 11 bases sitting between them. The chain's CDR3 is CASSQGRISGNTIYF. In DNA, the CDR3 is TGTGCCAGCAGCCAAGGACGGATCTCTGGAAACACCATATATTTT.

The J gene is TRBJ2-4, the V gene TRBV2; D remains unclear. Germline V gives CDR1 SNHLY, CDR2 FYNNEI. The CDR3 is made up of 15 amino acids. This CDR3 is CAFVGGDWAKNIQYF. CDR3 sequence (DNA): TGTGCTTTTGTTGGTGGGGATTGGGCCAAAAACATTCAGTACTTC.

V usage is TRBV2 and J usage is TRBJ1-6; D gene ambiguous. Germline-derived CDR1 and CDR2 are SNHLY and FYNNEI. Trimming shortened V by 10 bases and J by 8 bases, and 9 bases separated the two germline ends. The CDR3 is 11 amino acids. The CDR3 region is CATRLDSPLHF. The CDR3 nucleotides read TGTGCCACCAGGTTGGATTCACCCCTCCACTTT.

This chain links TRBV6-6 with TRBJ1-4; D is unclear. The germline V and J ends were trimmed by 5 bases and 8 bases, with 9 bases remaining between them. The CDR3 is 12 amino acids. Germline CDR1 and CDR2: MNHNY and SVGAGI (reference sequence). CDR3 coding DNA: TGTGCCAGCAGTCCCTTTAGGGAAAAACTGTTTTTT. Translated, it gives CASSPFREKLFF.

Written as DNA, the CDR3 is TGTGCCAGCAGCCAACAGGAGAATCAGCCCCAGCATTTT. Its translation: CASSQQENQPQHF. The V and J genes are TRBV7-3 and TRBJ1-5, with TRBD1 as a possible D gene (5 bases). The germline V gene has CDR1 SGHTA and CDR2 FQGTGA. With 5 bases removed from V and 4 bases from J, the gap between germline ends came to 9 bases. CDR3 size: 13 residues. Filled out from reference TRBV7-3 and TRBJ1-5, the complete variable domain reads GAGVSQTPSNKVTEKGKYVELRCDPISGHTALYWYRQSLGQGPEFLIYFQGTGAADDSGLPNDRFFAVRPEGSVSTLKIQRTERGDSAVYLCASSQQENQPQHFGDGTRLSIL.

The chain links TRBV7-2 to TRBJ2-3, with TRBD1 identical over 9 bases. There are 16 residues in the CDR3. Germline loops: CDR1 SGHTA, CDR2 FQGNSA. The ends lost 3 bases at V and 2 bases at J; junction bases unmatched: 6. CDR3: CASSFGGTGYTDTQYF. In nucleotides, the CDR3 is TGTGCCAGCAGCTTTGGGGGGACAGGGTACACAGATACGCAGTATTTT.

The genes are TRBV28 and TRBJ2-2; unclear D gene. Trimming shortened V by 3 bases and J by 8 bases, and 7 bases separated the two germline ends. From germline, CDR1 is MDHEN and CDR2 SYDVKM. The CDR3 runs to 12 residues. The CDR3 here is CASSFAKGELFF. The CDR3 bases are TGTGCCAGCAGTTTTGCTAAGGGGGAGCTGTTTTTT.

This chain connects TRBV10-3 to TRBJ2-1, with D perhaps TRBD1 or TRBD2 (6 bases each). The CDR3 covers 13 residues. V dropped 6 bases and J dropped 8 bases, with 14 bases sitting between them. CDR1 is ENHRY, CDR2 SYGVKD, per germline. CDR3 amino acids: CAISPSEGDEQFF. The CDR3 DNA reads TGTGCCATCAGCCCCTCGGAGGGGGATGAGCAGTTCTTC.

J is TRBJ2-5 and V is TRBV19; 7 nucleotides agree with TRBD1. Losses at the gene ends were 4 bases for V and 0 bases for J; bases not matched to a gene: 2. This CDR3 contains 14 residues. CDR1 is LNHDA and CDR2 is SQIVND in the germline V gene (reference sequence). CDR3 bases: TGTGCCAGTAGTAGGACAGGATACCAAGAGACCCAGTACTTC. The encoded protein is CASSRTGYQETQYF.

This sequence joins TRBV10-3 and TRBJ2-7; the D gene is possibly TRBD2 (7 bases). The CDR3 consists of 16 residues. Germline V lookup: CDR1 ENHRY, CDR2 SYGVKD. V was cut by 3 bases and J by 0 bases, with 15 bases left in between. The CDR3 sequence is CAISDWGGRHSYEQYF. In DNA form, the CDR3 reads TGTGCCATCAGTGATTGGGGGGGCCGCCACTCCTACGAGCAGTACTTC.

The gene calls are TRBV28 and TRBJ1-2; 8 bases fit TRBD1. Trimming at V came to 6 bases and at J to 3 bases, leaving 18 bases not matched to a gene. Germline CDR1 and CDR2: MDHEN and SYDVKM. CDR3 length equals 18 residues. This CDR3 reads CASRASWGQVPPDYGYTF. CDR3 nucleotide sequence: TGTGCCAGCAGGGCATCTTGGGGACAGGTGCCCCCTGACTATGGCTACACCTTC.

This clone has a handful of counts. CDR3 loop: CASSPQAPNTEAFF. As DNA, the CDR3 is TGTGCCAGCAGCCCACAGGCCCCGAACACTGAAGCTTTCTTT. This chain joins TRBV28 and TRBJ1-1, with D maybe TRBD1 (5 bases). The CDR3 spans 14 residues. With 6 bases removed from V and 1 base from J, the gap between germline ends came to 12 bases. CDR1 is MDHEN and CDR2 is SYDVKM in the germline V gene.

The V gene is TRBV7-9, the J gene TRBJ2-3, with 12 bases that match TRBD2. The V segment lost 4 bases and the J segment 4 bases; nucleotides outside the gene matches: 9. The germline V gene encodes CDR1 SEHNR and CDR2 FQNEAQ (reference sequence). The CDR3 has 17 residues. The CDR3 here is CASSSQASGGGSDTQYF. As DNA, the CDR3 is TGTGCCAGCAGCTCCCAAGCTAGCGGGGGGGGCTCAGATACGCAGTATTTT.

This clone was detected only once. The chain uses TRBV5-1 and TRBJ2-7, with D perhaps being TRBD1 or TRBD2 (6 bases each). This CDR3 comprises 18 residues. The germline CDR1 and CDR2 sequences are SGHRS and YFSETQ. V was trimmed by 3 bases and J by 2 bases, leaving 24 bases between them. Written as DNA, the CDR3 is TGCGCCAGCAGCTCCGCCGGAGGGGGGCAGACGTCGCCCTACGAGCAGTACTTC. Encoded protein: CASSSAGGGQTSPYEQYF.

This rearrangement joins TRBV6-2 or TRBV6-3 to TRBJ2-1; 8 bases line up with TRBD2. This CDR3 comprises 21 residues. From germline, CDR1 is MNHEY and CDR2 SVGEGT. The V and J ends lost 2 bases and 2 bases, in that order; junction bases with no gene match: 20. CDR3 sequence: CASSYPSGSMAGTRAYNEQFF. CDR3 in DNA: TGTGCCAGCAGTTACCCATCAGGTTCGATGGCTGGGACTAGGGCCTACAATGAGCAGTTCTTC.